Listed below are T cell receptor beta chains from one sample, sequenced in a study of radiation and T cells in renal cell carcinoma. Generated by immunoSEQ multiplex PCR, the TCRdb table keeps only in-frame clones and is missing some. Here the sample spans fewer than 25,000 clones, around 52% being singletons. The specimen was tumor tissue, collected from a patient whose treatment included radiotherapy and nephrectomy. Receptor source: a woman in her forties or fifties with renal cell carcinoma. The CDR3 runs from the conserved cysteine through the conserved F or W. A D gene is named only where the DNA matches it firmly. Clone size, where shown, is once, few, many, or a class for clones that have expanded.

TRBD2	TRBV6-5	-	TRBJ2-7	TGTGCCAGCAGCCAATGGACTAGCGGGGGGGAAGAGCAGTACTTC	CASSQWTSGGEEQYF
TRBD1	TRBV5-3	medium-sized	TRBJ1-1	TGTGCCAGAAGCAATAACAGGGGGGAGAACACTGAAGCTTTCTTT	CARSNNRGENTEAFF
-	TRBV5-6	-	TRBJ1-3	TGTGCCAGCAGCAGGGGCTCTGGAAACACCATATATTTT	CASSRGSGNTIYF
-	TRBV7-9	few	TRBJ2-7	TGTGCCAGCAGCTTGGGCGGTGGTGTCCTGTCCTACGAGCAGTACTTC	CASSLGGGVLSYEQYF
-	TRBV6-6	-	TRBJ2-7	TGTGCCAGCAGCCTCCGGAGTACGGGCGGGTACGAGCAGTACTTC	CASSLRSTGGYEQYF
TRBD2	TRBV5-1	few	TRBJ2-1	TGCGCCAGCAGCTTGAAACTAGCGGGGTACAATGAGCAGTTCTTC	CASSLKLAGYNEQFF
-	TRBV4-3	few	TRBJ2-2	TGCGCCAGCAGCCAAGATTGGCGGGCGAACACCGGGGAGCTGTTTTTT	CASSQDWRANTGELFF
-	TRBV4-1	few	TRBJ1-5	TGCGCCAGCAGCCAAGAACAGTTCCAGCCCCAGCATTTT	CASSQEQFQPQHF
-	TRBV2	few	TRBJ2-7	TGTGCCAGCAAAAACGACTACGAGCAGTACTTC	CASKNDYEQYF
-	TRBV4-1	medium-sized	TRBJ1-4	TGCGCCAGCAGCCAAGACCTACGGTCGGAAAAACTGTTTTTT	CASSQDLRSEKLFF
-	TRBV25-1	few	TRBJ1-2	TGTGCCAGCAGCGAGGCAGGGTACTATGGCTACACCTTC	CASSEAGYYGYTF
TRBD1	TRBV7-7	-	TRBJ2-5	TGTGCTAGCCGGCAGGGGGCGCGGGGGACCCAGTACTTC	CASRQGARGTQYF
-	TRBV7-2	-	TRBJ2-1	TGTGCCAGCAGTTCCGGGACGCTTTCCTACAATGAGCAGTTCTTC	CASSSGTLSYNEQFF
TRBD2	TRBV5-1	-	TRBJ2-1	TGCGCCAGCAGTCCCGGGACTACCTACAATGAGCAGTTCTTC	CASSPGTTYNEQFF
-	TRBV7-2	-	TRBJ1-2	TGTGCCAGCAGCTTGATGGGTACGAACTGGAGATCCGGCTACACCTTC	CASSLMGTNWRSGYTF
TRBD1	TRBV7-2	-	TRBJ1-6	TGTGCCAGCAGGTCCGGACAGGGGCCCTATAATTCACCCCTCCACTTT	CASRSGQGPYNSPLHF
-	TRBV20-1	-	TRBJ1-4	TGCAGTGCCGTAGGGGAAAAACTGTTTTTT	CSAVGEKLFF
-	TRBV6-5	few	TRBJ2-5	TGTGCCAGCAGAGTCCCAACGGGGACCCAGTACTTC	CASRVPTGTQYF
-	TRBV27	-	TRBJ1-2	TGTGCCAGCAGTTTATTCGGTCCGGGTCTCTATGGCTACACCTTC	CASSLFGPGLYGYTF
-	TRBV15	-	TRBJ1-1	TGTGCCACCTCCTTTGTCGGGAACACTGAAGCTTTCTTT	CATSFVGNTEAFF
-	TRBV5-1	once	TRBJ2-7	TGCGCCAGCAGCACTATGGCAGAATACGAGCAGTACTTC	CASSTMAEYEQYF
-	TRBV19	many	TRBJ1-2	TGTGCCAGTAGTATAGGATCCGGCTACACCTTC	CASSIGSGYTF
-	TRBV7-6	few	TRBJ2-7	TGTGCCAGCAGCTTAGAACCCGGGGGATACTACGAGCAGTACTTC	CASSLEPGGYYEQYF
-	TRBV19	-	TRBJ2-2	TGTGCCAGCTGGGGGGCCGGGGAGCTGTTTTTT	CASWGAGELFF
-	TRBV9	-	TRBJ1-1	TGTGCCAGCAGCGTAGTTGGGGACCCGAACACTGAAGCTTTCTTT	CASSVVGDPNTEAFF
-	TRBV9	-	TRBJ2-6	TGTGCCAGCAGCGCCATTCGCTCTGGGGCCAACGTCCTGACTTTC	CASSAIRSGANVLTF
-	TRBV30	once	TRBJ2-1	TGTGCCTGGAGTGTTGGGGGGGCGTCCTACAATGAGCAGTTCTTC	CAWSVGGASYNEQFF
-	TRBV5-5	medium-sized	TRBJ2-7	TGTGCCAGCAGTCTCGGTGTCAGGGCCGGCTACGAGCAGTACTTC	CASSLGVRAGYEQYF
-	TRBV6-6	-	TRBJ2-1	TGTGCCAGCAGGGGACGGAATGAGCAGTTCTTC	CASRGRNEQFF
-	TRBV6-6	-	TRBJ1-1	TGTGCCAGCAGTTACTTTCGACAGGCTGAAGCTTTCTTT	CASSYFRQAEAFF
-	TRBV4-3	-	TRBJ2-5	TGCGCCAGCAGCCAAGATTTAAGGGAGACCCAGTACTTC	CASSQDLRETQYF
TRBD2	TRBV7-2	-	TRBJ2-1	TGTGCCAGCAGCTTAGGGCAGCGGGGGGTGTTGGATGAGCAGTTCTTC	CASSLGQRGVLDEQFF
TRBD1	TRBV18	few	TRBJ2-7	TGTGCCAGCTCACCCGGACAGGGGCCATTCTACGAGCAGTACTTC	CASSPGQGPFYEQYF
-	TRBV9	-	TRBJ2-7	TGTGCCAGCAGCGCTCGACAGGATCTCTCCGAGCAGTACTTC	CASSARQDLSEQYF
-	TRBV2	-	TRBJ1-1	TGTGCCAGCAGCTTAGACAACGGGGGTCCATTGAACACTGAAGCTTTCTTT	CASSLDNGGPLNTEAFF
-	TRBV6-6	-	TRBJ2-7	TGTGCCAGCAGTTACTCAAATCCCACAGGGACCGAGCAGTACTTC	CASSYSNPTGTEQYF
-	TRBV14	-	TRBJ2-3	TGTGCCAGCAGCCCCATAGGCACGGCCCAGTATTTT	CASSPIGTAQYF
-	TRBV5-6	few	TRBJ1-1	TGTGCCAGCAGCTTGGCCCAGTGGATCGGGGGGACTGAAGCTTTCTTT	CASSLAQWIGGTEAFF
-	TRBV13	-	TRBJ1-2	TGTGCCAGCGGGGCCTTTGGCTATGGCTACACCTTC	CASGAFGYGYTF
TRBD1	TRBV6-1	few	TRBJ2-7	TGTGCCAGCAGTGAACTGCGGCAGGGGGCGGGCGAGCAGTACTTC	CASSELRQGAGEQYF
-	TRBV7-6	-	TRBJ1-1	TGTGCCAGCAGCTTAGAAAGCCCGAACACTGAAGCTTTCTTT	CASSLESPNTEAFF
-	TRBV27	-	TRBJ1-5	TGTGCCAGCAGCTCGGGGTCCGATCAGCCCCAGCATTTT	CASSSGSDQPQHF
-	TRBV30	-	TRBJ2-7	TGTGCATTGGACGTCCGAGACAGCTACGAGCAGTACTTC	CALDVRDSYEQYF
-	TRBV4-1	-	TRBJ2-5	TGCGCCAGCAGCCAAGCCCCCGGACTGCGTGTTGAGACCCAGTACTTC	CASSQAPGLRVETQYF
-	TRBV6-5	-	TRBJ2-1	TGTGCCAGCAGTTCGGCATATAAGGAACGCAATGAGCAGTTCTTC	CASSSAYKERNEQFF
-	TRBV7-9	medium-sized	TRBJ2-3	TGTGCCAGCAGCCCCACCGCTGGCACAGATACGCAGTATTTT	CASSPTAGTDTQYF
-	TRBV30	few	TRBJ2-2	TGTGCCTGGGCTTCTGGAAGGGTCGGGGAGCTGTTTTTT	CAWASGRVGELFF
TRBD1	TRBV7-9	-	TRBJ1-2	TGTGCCAGCAGCTTGGGAGGGGGCGCCTATGGCTACACCTTC	CASSLGGGAYGYTF
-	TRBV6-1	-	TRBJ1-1	TGTGCCAGCAGTGAAGATCGGGGGATGAACACTGAAGCTTTCTTT	CASSEDRGMNTEAFF
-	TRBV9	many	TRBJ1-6	TGTGCCAGCAGCGTTGGGGTGGTTGCGTCTTCACCCCTCCACTTT	CASSVGVVASSPLHF
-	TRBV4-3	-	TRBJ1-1	TGCGCCAGCAGCCAAGATCGGGCCGAAGGGATGAACACTGAAGCTTTCTTT	CASSQDRAEGMNTEAFF
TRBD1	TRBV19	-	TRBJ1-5	TGTGCCAGTAGTATAGATCCGGAGACAGGGGCCTTAGAGCATCAGCCCCAGCATTTT	CASSIDPETGALEHQPQHF
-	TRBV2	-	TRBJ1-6	TGTGCCAGCAGACTGGCCGTTAATTCACCCCTCCACTTT	CASRLAVNSPLHF
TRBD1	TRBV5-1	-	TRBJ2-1	TGCGCCAGCAGCATCCCTTCCGGGACAGGGGCATGGGATGAGCAGTTCTTC	CASSIPSGTGAWDEQFF
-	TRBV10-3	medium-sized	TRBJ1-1	TGTGCCATCAGTGACCGCGGCACTGAAGCTTTCTTT	CAISDRGTEAFF